A selection of T cell receptor beta chains follows, all from one sample in a study of blood T cells in healthy people across ages. MiXCR was run by TCRdb on the 5' RACE reads, yielding one entry per CDR3 protein. The top ten hold about two fifths of the sample, which has approximately 600,000 distinct CDR3 sequences, under 70% seen once. Sample: blood. The receptors were gathered from a man aged 60 to 69 in good health. Each CDR3 is given with its conserved first and last residue. The D gene is left open where the match is weak. A clone size is listed for some rows: how often the clone was seen (once, few, many), or a class if it is expanded.

TRBJ1-3	NA	TRBV12-3/TRBV12-4	NA	TGTGCCAGCAGTTTACGTGCAGGGAGCTCTGGAAACACCATATATTTT	CASSLRAGSSGNTIYF
TRBJ1-1	NA	TRBV10-3	NA	TGTGCCATCAGTGGTGGGGGGGTGGACACTGAAGCTTTCTTT	CAISGGGVDTEAFF
TRBJ2-5	NA	TRBV5-1	NA	TGCGCCAGCAGCTTGGGAGGCCCCCCCCAGGGGGAGACCCAGTACTTC	CASSLGGPPQGETQYF
TRBJ2-3	NA	TRBV6-1	NA	TGTGCCAGCGGGGGCCCCAGAGATACGCAGTATTTT	CASGGPRDTQYF
TRBJ2-7	TRBD2	TRBV6-1	NA	TGTGCCAGCAGCCAGAGTGGCGGGGGAGCCCTAGGGGAGCAGTACTTC	CASSQSGGGALGEQYF
TRBJ2-7	TRBD2	TRBV4-2	NA	TGTGCCAGCAGCCATGACCCGCTAGGACTAGCGGACAATGAGCAGTACTTC	CASSHDPLGLADNEQYF
TRBJ1-6	NA	TRBV6-2/TRBV6-3	NA	TGTGCCAGCAGTTACGGTCTTCATAATTCACCCCTCCACTTT	CASSYGLHNSPLHF
TRBJ2-7	TRBD2	TRBV18	NA	TGTGCCAGCTCACCCCGGACTAGCGGCAACAATGAGCAGTACTTC	CASSPRTSGNNEQYF
TRBJ2-7	TRBD1	TRBV7-2	many	TGTGCCAGCAGCCGGGACAGCTCCTACGAGCAGTACTTC	CASSRDSSYEQYF
TRBJ2-6	NA	TRBV11-2	few	TGTGCCAGCAGCTTATCCCCGGCCGGGGCCAACGTCCTGACTTTC	CASSLSPAGANVLTF
TRBJ2-7	NA	TRBV14	NA	TGTGCCAGCAGGCCGGGGATGGTAGGCGAGCAGTACTTC	CASRPGMVGEQYF
TRBJ2-7	TRBD2	TRBV11-2	NA	TGTGCCAGCAGCTTAACCGGGGGGTGGGACGAGCAGTACTTC	CASSLTGGWDEQYF
TRBJ2-5	TRBD2	TRBV29-1	few	TGCAGCGTCCCCCGGACTAGCGGGGGGTCCCAAGAGACCCAGTACTTC	CSVPRTSGGSQETQYF
TRBJ1-1	TRBD1	TRBV5-1	few	TGCGCCAGCAGCCAGACAGGGGGTTTCACTGAAGCTTTCTTT	CASSQTGGFTEAFF
TRBJ2-1	NA	TRBV15	NA	TGTGCCACCAGAATGGGGGGATTGAATGAGCAGTTCTTC	CATRMGGLNEQFF
TRBJ1-5	NA	TRBV27	NA	TGTGCCAGCAGTTTATCCCCCGTCCAGCCCGGCCAGCCCCAGCATTTT	CASSLSPVQPGQPQHF
TRBJ2-1	TRBD2	TRBV5-1	few	TGCGCCAGCAGCCGGGGGGGACTAGCGAATGAGCAGTTCTTC	CASSRGGLANEQFF
TRBJ2-5	TRBD2	TRBV20-1	once	TGCAGTGCTACCCCGAGTAGCGGGCCCCAAGAGACCCAGTACTTC	CSATPSSGPQETQYF
TRBJ2-7	NA	TRBV20-1	NA	TGCAGTGCCAACGAAAACCCGGGCTCCTACGAGCAGTACTTC	CSANENPGSYEQYF
TRBJ2-7	NA	TRBV10-3	NA	TGTGCCATCAGTGAGACACCCTGGGAGCAGTACTTC	CAISETPWEQYF
TRBJ2-5	TRBD2	TRBV6-2/TRBV6-3	NA	TGTGCCAGCAGTGACCCTCATAGCGGGGCCGAACAAGAGACCCAGTACTTC	CASSDPHSGAEQETQYF
TRBJ1-2	TRBD1	TRBV20-1	few	TGCAGTGCTCGTACCGGGACAGGGGGCTGGGACTATGGCTACACCTTC	CSARTGTGGWDYGYTF
TRBJ2-3	TRBD1	TRBV2	NA	TGTGCCAGCACCCGGACAGGGGGAACAGATACGCAGTATTTT	CASTRTGGTDTQYF
TRBJ2-5	NA	TRBV12-3/TRBV12-4	NA	TGTGCCAGCAGTTTCGTCACGGGGACAGAGACCCAGTACTTC	CASSFVTGTETQYF
TRBJ1-5	NA	TRBV4-1	NA	TGCGCCAGCAGCCAAGAGGGCGGGCAAAGGGGCGATCAGCCCCAGCATTTT	CASSQEGGQRGDQPQHF
TRBJ1-2	NA	TRBV20-1	few	TGCAGTGTGGTAGGCTACACCTTC	CSVVGYTF
TRBJ2-1	TRBD1	TRBV5-1	NA	TGCGCCAGCAGCCTCGACAGGGGGTGGGATCTTGAGCAGTTCTTC	CASSLDRGWDLEQFF
TRBJ2-1	TRBD1	TRBV6-5	NA	TGTGCCAGCACTAGGACAGGACACAATGAGCAGTTCTTC	CASTRTGHNEQFF
TRBJ2-7	TRBD1	TRBV28	NA	TGTGCCAGCAGTCCAGGGGGCTGGTCCTACGAGCAGTACTTC	CASSPGGWSYEQYF
TRBJ1-1	TRBD1	TRBV6-1	NA	TGTGCCAGCAGTGAAGCGCTTCGGGCAGGGGGAAGTACTGAAGCTTTCTTT	CASSEALRAGGSTEAFF
TRBJ2-3	TRBD2	TRBV5-1	NA	TGCGCCGGCAGCGAGACTAGCGGGGGGTTCACAGATACGCAGTATTTT	CAGSETSGGFTDTQYF
TRBJ2-2	NA	TRBV5-5	NA	TGTGCCAGCAGCCCCCCGACAGGAATGAACACCGGGGAGCTGTTTTTT	CASSPPTGMNTGELFF
TRBJ2-2	TRBD2	TRBV5-1	NA	TGCGCCAGCAGCTACGGGACTAGCGGGACCACCGGGGAGCTGTTTTTT	CASSYGTSGTTGELFF
TRBJ1-5	TRBD1	TRBV5-1	NA	TGCGCCAGCAGCTTGGAGGCGGCAGGGGGTACTCAGCCCCAGCATTTT	CASSLEAAGGTQPQHF
TRBJ2-1	TRBD2	TRBV5-6	NA	TGTGCCAGCAGCCCACTAGCGGGATACAATGAGCAGTTCTTC	CASSPLAGYNEQFF
TRBJ2-1	TRBD2	TRBV5-4	NA	TGTGCCAGCAGCACCCTAGCGGGGACCTCCTACAATGAGCAGTTCTTC	CASSTLAGTSYNEQFF
TRBJ1-2	NA	TRBV29-1	NA	TGCAGCGTTGAAAACGGGGCATCTAGAGGCTACACCTTC	CSVENGASRGYTF
TRBJ1-4	NA	TRBV25-1	once	TGTGCCAGCAGTGAAGGAGGCAGGGGAAGCGAAAAACTGTTTTTT	CASSEGGRGSEKLFF
TRBJ1-2	NA	TRBV21-1	few	TGTGCCAGCAGCAAGATGCCAGGGAGAAGATCATTCTCTGGCTACACCTTC	CASSKMPGRRSFSGYTF
TRBJ2-1	TRBD2	TRBV10-3	NA	TGTGCCATCAGTGAGCGCGGTAGCGGGGGGGCCTACAATGAGCAGTTCTTC	CAISERGSGGAYNEQFF
TRBJ2-3	TRBD2	TRBV4-1	NA	TGCGCCAGCAGCCAAGTCCGTAGCGGGGGGGCCAGAGATACGCAGTATTTT	CASSQVRSGGARDTQYF
TRBJ2-1	TRBD1	TRBV13	NA	TGTGCCAGCAGCTTAGCAGGACAGGGCGACAAGGAGCAGTTCTTC	CASSLAGQGDKEQFF
TRBJ1-2	NA	TRBV4-1	NA	TGCGCCAGCAGCCAAGGGGGTAGGGGGAAGAACTATGGCTACACCTTC	CASSQGGRGKNYGYTF
TRBJ2-1	NA	TRBV7-9	few	TGTGCCAGCAGCTTAGCGGCCGGGGGCGCCTACAATGAGCAGTTCTTC	CASSLAAGGAYNEQFF
TRBJ2-1	TRBD2	TRBV6-2/TRBV6-3	NA	TGTGCCAGCGCCAAAAGAGGTAGCGGGGGGGCCGGCGATGAGCAGTTCTTC	CASAKRGSGGAGDEQFF
TRBJ2-3	TRBD1	TRBV18	NA	TGTGCCAGCTCACGCGCCGGGACAGGGGCAGATACGCAGTATTTT	CASSRAGTGADTQYF
TRBJ2-5	TRBD2	TRBV7-9	NA	TGTGCCAGCAGCTTCGGGGGGACTAGCGGCTCAGAGACCCAGTACTTC	CASSFGGTSGSETQYF
TRBJ2-5	NA	TRBV2	once	TGTGCCAGCAGTGGAGGGGCAAACCAAGAGACCCAGTACTTC	CASSGGANQETQYF
TRBJ1-1	NA	TRBV6-5	many	TGTGCCAGCAGTTACTCGATGTGGGGGGCCACTGAAGCTTTCTTT	CASSYSMWGATEAFF
TRBJ2-1	NA	TRBV28	NA	TGTGCCAGCAGTTTACACCAGACCGTGAGGGGCAATGAGCAGTTCTTC	CASSLHQTVRGNEQFF
TRBJ2-1	NA	TRBV2	few	TGTGCCAGCAGTGAGGGGAGTAGCTCCTACAATGAGCAGTTCTTC	CASSEGSSSYNEQFF
TRBJ2-5	NA	TRBV12-3/TRBV12-4	few	TGTGCCAGCAGTTTAGGACTAACGGGAGAGACCCAGTACTTC	CASSLGLTGETQYF
TRBJ1-4	NA	TRBV5-6	few	TGTGCCAGCAGCTTTAGTCCAGGGGCATTCACTAATGAAAAACTGTTTTTT	CASSFSPGAFTNEKLFF